The T cell receptor (beta chain) described here comes from a study of blood T cells in healthy people across ages. Study observations and caveats: Measured against age, TCR beta diversity per million T cells decreased in a roughly linear manner.

Combining a sample-barcoded 5' primer with a J-beta primer mix, a second PCR ran for roughly 6 to 11 cycles. MiXCR was run by TCRdb on the 5' RACE reads, yielding one entry per CDR3 protein. Here the sample spans some 800,000 distinct CDR3 sequences, around 45% being singletons. This clonotype was found a few times. The antigen is not known. The sample was blood. The origin of this receptor is a man in his sixties in good health.

The CDR3 is CASSLVATQETQYF. The CDR3 DNA reads as TGTGCCAGCAGCCTCGTCGCTACCCAAGAGACCCAGTACTTC. V gene TRBV7-2 combines with J gene TRBJ2-5; the D is unclear. Trimming removed 5 bases from V and 1 base from J, with 11 bases in between. The germline V gene encodes CDR1 SGHTA and CDR2 FQGNSA. CDR3 length equals 14 residues.